These 29 T cell receptor beta chains were sequenced from one sample in a study of cytomegalovirus exposure and HLA in healthy donors. Vbeta (60) and Jbeta (13) primers were used in the PCR. Assay used: immunoSEQ multiplex PCR; TCRdb lists only in-frame clones, some missing. The sample lists 210,000 or so clones, roughly 83% occurring once. The specimen sequenced was PBMCs. All receptors come from a girl between 10 and 17 years old in good health and CMV-seronegative.

This clone turned up a few times. The V call is TRBV6-1, the J call TRBJ1-1, with 11 bases matching TRBD1. This CDR3 region has 15 residues. Germline CDR1 and CDR2: MNHNS and SASEGT. Trimming took 0 bases from V and 4 from J; bases not matched to a gene: 1. CDR3 sequence (DNA): TGTGCCAGCAGTGAAGCGGGACAGGGGGGCACTGAAGCTTTCTTT. It translates to CASSEAGQGGTEAFF.

This clone was detected a few times. This rearrangement joins TRBV7-9 to TRBJ1-2, with D unresolved. This CDR3 has 15 amino acids. Germline V gene data show CDR1 as SEHNR and CDR2 as FQNEAQ (reference sequence). V was trimmed by 11 bases and J by 1 base, leaving 20 bases between them. The CDR3 region has the DNA TGTGCCTCCTCAGTGGTACCTTCCCGTAACTATGGCTACACCTTC. This sequence encodes CASSVVPSRNYGYTF.

The chain uses TRBV30 and TRBJ1-2, with a tentative D call TRBD1 (6 bases). The CDR3 consists of 13 residues. The germline gives CDR1 GTSNPN, CDR2 SVGIG (reference sequence). Between the trimmed V and J ends, which lost 1 base and 5 bases, there was a span of 11 bases. The CDR3 sequence: CAWSEGVYYGYTF. DNA of the CDR3: TGTGCCTGGAGTGAGGGGGTTTATTATGGCTACACCTTC.

The chain uses TRBV5-4 and TRBJ2-7; 9 bases are a match to TRBD2. CDR3 length: 15 residues. V lost 6 bases to trimming and J lost 3 bases; unmatched junction nucleotides: 10. Germline V gives CDR1 SGHNT, CDR2 YYREEE (reference sequence). In DNA, the CDR3 is TGTGCCAGCAACGCGGAGGGGACTAGCCTCTACGAGCAGTACTTC. Protein product: CASNAEGTSLYEQYF.

The chain is built from TRBV18 and TRBJ2-5, with TRBD2 matching over 13 bases. Per germline, CDR1 KGHSH and CDR2 LQKENI. This CDR3 spans 17 amino acids. V dropped 4 bases and J dropped 1; count of bases not matched to a gene: 6. In nucleotides, the CDR3 is TGTGCCAGCTCACGGATGACTAGCGGGGGGCCCCAAGAGACCCAGTACTTC. Translated: CASSRMTSGGPQETQYF.

The chain carries TRBV13 and TRBJ2-5, with D possibly matching TRBD2 (5 bases). The J call may not be correct, given that the DNA end is closer to TRBJ2-7. The CDR3 consists of 11 residues. CDR1 PRHDT and CDR2 FYEKMQ come from the germline V gene (reference sequence). CDR3 amino acids: CASSTGGEQYF. DNA for the CDR3: TGTGCCAGCAGCACCGGAGGCGAGCAGTACTTC.

This chain joins TRBV28 and TRBJ1-6, with a possible D match to TRBD1 (5 bases). The CDR3 runs 17 residues. V was clipped by 7 bases and J by 2 bases, with 18 bases between them. Germline CDR1 MDHEN, CDR2 SYDVKM. CDR3 coding DNA: TGTGCCAGCAATGGGGGGGAGGGAGGCACCTATAATTCACCCCTCCACTTT. Protein product: CASNGGEGGTYNSPLHF.

The chain employs TRBV29-1 and TRBJ1-1; no definite D call. Trimming took off 3 bases at V and 0 bases at J, with 23 bases between the two ends. The CDR3 spans 18 residues. Germline CDR1 and CDR2: SQVTM and ANQGSEA. CDR3 sequence reads: CSVDSKMTGFAMNTEAFF. CDR3 nucleotides: TGCAGCGTTGACTCGAAGATGACTGGCTTCGCCATGAACACTGAAGCTTTCTTT. The whole variable domain, filled in from reference TRBV29-1 and TRBJ1-1, reads SAVISQKPSRDICQRGTSLTIQCQVDSQVTMMFWYRQQPGQSLTLIATANQGSEATYESGFVIDKFPISRPNLTFSTLTVSNMSPEDSSIYLCSVDSKMTGFAMNTEAFFGQGTRLTVV.

The rearrangement uses TRBV19 and TRBJ2-1; no firm D call. Germline-derived CDR1 and CDR2 are LNHDA and SQIVND (reference sequence). The V and J ends lost 0 bases and 3 bases respectively, with 9 bases between them. This CDR3 is 15 amino acids long. The CDR3 nucleotides are TGTGCCAGTAGTATAGATATCTCTCGCTACAATGAGCAGTTCTTC. Its translation: CASSIDISRYNEQFF.

The rearrangement links TRBV4-1 to TRBJ1-6; 7 positions agree with TRBD1. V lost 3 bases, J lost 6 bases, and 14 bases stayed unmatched. Per germline, CDR1 MGHRA and CDR2 YSYEKL. The CDR3 runs to 18 residues. CDR3 residues: CASSHPGTAGRGNSPLHF. CDR3 bases: TGCGCCAGCAGCCACCCTGGGACAGCCGGAAGGGGTAATTCACCCCTCCACTTT.

The J gene is TRBJ2-7, the V gene TRBV5-1; the D gene is possibly TRBD1 (5 bases). This CDR3 spans 15 amino acids. V lost 0 bases to trimming and J lost 2 bases, with 12 bases between them. The germline CDR1 and CDR2 sequences are SGHRS and YFSETQ. The CDR3 spells CASSLVAQGTYEQYF. CDR3 bases: TGCGCCAGCAGCTTGGTGGCCCAGGGTACCTACGAGCAGTACTTC. The entire variable domain, with the rest obtained from reference TRBV5-1 and TRBJ2-7, is as follows: KAGVTQTPRYLIKTRGQQVTLSCSPISGHRSVSWYQQTPGQGLQFLFEYFSETQRNKGNFPGRFSGRQFSNSRSEMNVSTLELGDSALYLCASSLVAQGTYEQYFGPGTRLTVT.

The J gene is TRBJ1-2, the V gene TRBV9; D perhaps matches TRBD1 (5 bases). The CDR3 extends over 16 amino acids. CDR1 and CDR2 (germline): SGDLS, YYNGEE. The V and J ends lost 0 bases and 8 bases respectively, with 20 bases between them. For the CDR3, the DNA is TGTGCCAGCAGCGTAGTCCCGAGCGGGACTCCCGGGGGCTACACCTTC. Translating gives CASSVVPSGTPGGYTF.

This sequence joins TRBV7-3 and TRBJ2-1; possible D gene TRBD2, 7 bases. The germline gives CDR1 SGHTA, CDR2 FQGTGA. The CDR3 is 15 amino acids. Trimming shortened V by 3 bases and J by 7 bases, and 16 bases separated the two germline ends. The CDR3 DNA is TGTGCCAGCAGCTTCAGCGGGACATTGGTAAATGAGCAGTTCTTC. Its protein is CASSFSGTLVNEQFF.

The sample holds one count of this clone. CDR3 loop: CASSLSPGKNSPLHF. The CDR3 region has the DNA TGTGCCAGCAGCTTAAGTCCAGGGAAAAATTCACCCCTCCACTTT. The chain employs TRBV11-2 and TRBJ1-6; maybe TRBD1 (5 bases). With 2 bases removed from V and 7 bases from J, the gap between germline ends came to 12 bases. This CDR3 has 15 residues. Germline CDR1 is SGHAT and CDR2 is FQNNGV.

This sequence joins TRBV6-1 and TRBJ1-1; D remains unclear. CDR1 is MNHNS and CDR2 is SASEGT in the germline V gene. V lost 7 bases to trimming and J lost 4 bases, with 13 bases between them. The CDR3 sequence is 13 residues long. The CDR3 here is CASNRGLSTEAFF. The CDR3 bases are TGTGCCAGCAACCGAGGACTAAGCACTGAAGCTTTCTTT.

The V call is TRBV19, the J call TRBJ2-3; 10 positions match TRBD1. The CDR3 consists of 15 residues. Germline-derived CDR1 and CDR2 are LNHDA and SQIVND (reference sequence). V lost 3 bases and J lost 1; bases outside the gene matches: 1. The CDR3 DNA reads TGTGCCAGTAGTATCGGGACAGGGGGCACAGATACGCAGTATTTT. It yields the protein CASSIGTGGTDTQYF.

The V gene is TRBV7-2, the J gene TRBJ1-1, with D possibly TRBD1 on 5 matching bases. Per germline, CDR1 SGHTA and CDR2 FQGNSA. The CDR3 length is 13 residues. The V end was cut by 10 bases, the J end by 1 base, with 13 bases between. CDR3 DNA: TGTGCCACCGTCCTCGGGGGGAACACTGAAGCTTTCTTT. Encoded protein: CATVLGGNTEAFF. The variable domain in full, completed from reference TRBV7-2 and TRBJ1-1, reads GAGVSQSPSNKVTEKGKDVELRCDPISGHTALYWYRQSLGQGLEFLIYFQGNSAPDKSGLPSDRFSAERTGGSVSTLTIQRTQQEDSAVYLCATVLGGNTEAFFGQGTRLTVV.

The CDR3 protein is CASSYPEQGPTYTF. The CDR3 nucleotides read TGTGCCAGCAGTTACCCTGAGCAGGGGCCCACATACACCTTC. The chain links TRBV6-5 to TRBJ1-2, with D maybe TRBD1 (6 bases). The CDR3 length is 14 residues. The germline V gene has CDR1 MNHEY and CDR2 SVGAGI. Trimming left V 2 bases short and J 11 bases short, with 18 bases between.

V and J are TRBV15 and TRBJ1-2; 8 nucleotides line up with TRBD1. The CDR3 length is 15 residues. Germline V lookup: CDR1 LNHNV, CDR2 YYDKDF (reference sequence). Unmatched junction bases numbered 6, after V lost 5 bases and J lost 1 base. DNA for the CDR3: TGTGCCACCAGCGGTATACAGGGGGGTAACTATGGCTACACCTTC. Protein: CATSGIQGGNYGYTF.

V gene TRBV28 combines with J gene TRBJ1-5, with D possibly matching TRBD1 (5 bases). The germline CDR1 and CDR2 sequences are MDHEN and SYDVKM. The length of the CDR3 is 16 residues. V was trimmed by 2 bases and J by 1 base, leaving 12 bases between them. The CDR3 loop reads CASSLHQGSSNQPQHF. The CDR3 DNA is TGTGCCAGCAGTTTACACCAGGGATCGAGCAATCAGCCCCAGCATTTT.

The chain carries TRBV30 and TRBJ2-1, with TRBD1 matching 7 bases. Germline loops: CDR1 GTSNPN, CDR2 SVGIG (reference sequence). This CDR3 comprises 13 residues. Trimming took 4 bases from V and 9 from J; bases not matched to a gene: 9. The CDR3 loop reads CAWIGQVRGEQFF. In DNA form, the CDR3 reads TGTGCCTGGATCGGACAGGTTAGGGGTGAGCAGTTCTTC. Drawing the rest from reference TRBV30 and TRBJ2-1, the complete variable domain is SQTIHQWPATLVQPVGSPLSLECTVEGTSNPNLYWYRQAAGRGLQLLFYSVGIGQISSEVPQNLSASRPQDRQFILSSKKLLLSDSGFYLCAWIGQVRGEQFFGPGTRLTVL.

V gene TRBV5-5 combines with J gene TRBJ2-7, with TRBD2 matching 7 bases. Germline assignment: CDR1 SGHKS and CDR2 YYEKEE (reference sequence). Trimming cost V 10 bases and J 6 bases; bases outside gene matches: 13. The CDR3 spans 13 residues. In DNA form, the CDR3 reads TGTGCCTGGGGAGGGCCGCAACCGGGCGAGCAGTACTTC. This codes for CAWGGPQPGEQYF.

There are a few counts of this clone. This chain links TRBV18 with TRBJ1-4; possibly TRBD1 for D (6 bases). The CDR3 is made up of 16 amino acids. The germline V and J ends were trimmed by 0 bases and 4 bases, with 12 bases remaining between them. CDR1 KGHSH and CDR2 LQKENI come from the germline V gene. CDR3 sequence: CASSPPDRSLNEKLFF. The CDR3 DNA reads TGTGCCAGCTCACCACCCGACAGGTCCCTTAATGAAAAACTGTTTTTT.

The chain has TRBV28 and TRBJ2-7; 11 positions agree with TRBD2. This CDR3 is 15 amino acids long. Trimming cost V 6 bases and J 3 bases; bases outside gene matches: 7. CDR1 MDHEN and CDR2 SYDVKM come from the germline V gene. CDR3 nucleotide sequence: TGTGCCAGCAGACCCCCTAGCGGGAGGAACTACGAGCAGTACTTC. Residues: CASRPPSGRNYEQYF.

This chain connects TRBV7-9 to TRBJ1-4; D unresolved. CDR1 and CDR2 (germline): SEHNR, FQNEAQ (reference sequence). The ends were cut back, 5 bases at V and 7 bases at J, with 11 bases in the middle. The CDR3 is 13 amino acids. CDR3 sequence: CASSPRDLEKLFF. CDR3 nucleotides: TGTGCCAGCAGCCCCCGGGATCTTGAAAAACTGTTTTTT.

The chain is built from TRBV7-3 and TRBJ2-1; D is possibly TRBD2 (5 bases). V gave up 5 bases and J gave up 7 bases, with 15 bases separating them. The length of the CDR3 is 14 residues. CDR1 SGHTA and CDR2 FQGTGA come from the germline V gene. The CDR3 region has the DNA TGTGCCAGCAGCAGAGGGCAGATGGGGAATGAGCAGTTCTTC. Its translation is CASSRGQMGNEQFF.

This clone was observed a single time. The chain links TRBV6-1 to TRBJ2-1; possible D gene TRBD2, 5 bases. V was clipped by 10 bases and J by 4 bases, with 17 bases between them. Germline V gene data show CDR1 as MNHNS and CDR2 as SASEGT. The CDR3 length is 14 residues. The CDR3 DNA reads as TGTGCCACCTCCAGTGATAGAGGGTACAATGAGCAGTTCTTC. Its protein is CATSSDRGYNEQFF.

This sequence joins TRBV7-9 and TRBJ1-2; 10 positions agree with TRBD1. J gave up 8 bases and V 0 bases, and 9 bases lay outside the gene matches. Germline V gives CDR1 SEHNR, CDR2 FQNEAQ (reference sequence). The length of the CDR3 is 16 residues. CDR3 nucleotides: TGTGCCAGCAGCTTAGCGGGGACAGGGGTGGCTGTCGGCTACACCTTC. Translating it yields CASSLAGTGVAVGYTF.

This chain joins TRBV5-1 and TRBJ2-5, with TRBD2 as a possible D gene (7 bases). V was trimmed by 4 bases and J by 5 bases, leaving 18 bases between them. Germline CDR1 SGHRS, CDR2 YFSETQ. The CDR3 has 15 residues. CDR3: CASSRGGRAEETQYF. As DNA, the CDR3 is TGCGCCAGCAGCAGGGGGGGGAGGGCCGAGGAGACCCAGTACTTC.